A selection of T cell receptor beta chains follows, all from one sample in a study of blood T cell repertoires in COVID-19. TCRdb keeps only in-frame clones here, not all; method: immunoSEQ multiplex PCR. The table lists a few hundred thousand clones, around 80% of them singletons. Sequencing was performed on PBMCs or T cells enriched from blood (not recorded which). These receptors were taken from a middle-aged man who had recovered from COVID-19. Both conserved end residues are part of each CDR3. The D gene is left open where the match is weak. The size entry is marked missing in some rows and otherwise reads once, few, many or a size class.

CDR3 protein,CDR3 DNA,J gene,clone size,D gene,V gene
CASSQDPRSGELFF,TGCGCCAGCAGCCAAGATCCGAGATCCGGGGAGCTGTTTTTT,TRBJ2-2,NA,NA,TRBV4-3
CASSNSGRGYEQYF,TGTGCCAGCAGCAATAGCGGGAGGGGATACGAGCAGTACTTC,TRBJ2-7,once,TRBD2,TRBV7-8
CASSLPGQSFYEQYF,TGTGCCAGCAGCCTACCGGGACAGAGCTTTTACGAGCAGTACTTC,TRBJ2-7,NA,TRBD1,TRBV28
CASSVGDRGGYEQYF,TGTGCCAGCAGCGTAGGGGACAGGGGAGGGTACGAGCAGTACTTC,TRBJ2-7,NA,TRBD1,TRBV9
CATSRGGSNQPQHF,TGTGCCACCAGCCGGGGGGGAAGCAATCAGCCCCAGCATTTT,TRBJ1-5,NA,NA,TRBV10-3
CASSLERGTGELFF,TGCGCCAGCAGCTTGGAGCGGGGGACCGGGGAGCTGTTTTTT,TRBJ2-2,once,TRBD2,TRBV5-1
CASRRNSGNTIYF,TGTGCCAGCAGGCGAAACTCTGGAAACACCATATATTTT,TRBJ1-3,NA,NA,TRBV2
CASSQRENTGELFF,TGTGCCAGCTCACAACGGGAGAACACCGGGGAGCTGTTTTTT,TRBJ2-2,NA,NA,TRBV18
CASSVSGGAQETQYF,TGTGCCAGCAGCGTTTCTGGCGGAGCCCAAGAGACCCAGTACTTC,TRBJ2-5,once,NA,TRBV28
CASSLVAGTSAYNEQFF,TGTGCCAGCAGCTTAGTGGCCGGGACTAGCGCATACAATGAGCAGTTCTTC,TRBJ2-1,once,TRBD2,TRBV7-8
CASSSLGSTEAFF,TGTGCCAGCAGCTCTCTGGGCTCCACTGAAGCTTTCTTT,TRBJ1-1,NA,NA,TRBV7-2
CASTRTRGNEKLFF,TGTGCCAGCACCCGTACCAGGGGTAACGAAAAACTGTTTTTT,TRBJ1-4,NA,NA,TRBV7-9
CASSVTSNTEAFF,TGTGCCAGCAGCGTAACGAGCAACACTGAAGCTTTCTTT,TRBJ1-1,NA,NA,TRBV9
CASSASWGLAGEETQYF,TGTGCCAGCAGCGCCAGTTGGGGGCTAGCGGGAGAAGAGACCCAGTACTTC,TRBJ2-5,few,TRBD2,TRBV9
CASSLSFWTDPMEQYF,TGTGCCAGCAGCTTATCCTTTTGGACAGACCCCATGGAGCAGTACTTC,TRBJ2-7,NA,NA,TRBV7-3
CASSLVASYEQYF,TGTGCCAGCAGCTTGGTGGCATCCTACGAGCAGTACTTC,TRBJ2-7,NA,NA,TRBV5-6
CASSHNVQGNYGYTF,TGTGCCAGCAGCCACAATGTACAGGGGAACTATGGCTACACCTTC,TRBJ1-2,once,TRBD1,TRBV3-1/TRBV3-2
CASSFLPGQGRTEAFF,TGTGCCAGCAGTTTCCTACCCGGACAGGGGCGCACTGAAGCTTTCTTT,TRBJ1-1,NA,TRBD1,TRBV27
CASSVQPGGEGETQYF,TGCGCCAGCAGTGTACAGCCAGGGGGCGAAGGAGAGACCCAGTACTTC,TRBJ2-5,NA,TRBD1,TRBV5-1
CASSTQGADTQYF,TGTGCCAGCTCTACCCAGGGGGCCGATACGCAGTATTTT,TRBJ2-3,NA,TRBD1,TRBV18
CASSNTGGTQYF,TGCGCCAGCAGTAACACCGGAGGTACGCAGTATTTT,TRBJ2-3,once,NA,TRBV10-1
CASSAGTATEAFF,TGTGCCAGCAGCGCCGGGACAGCGACTGAAGCTTTCTTT,TRBJ1-1,NA,TRBD1,TRBV7-8
CASKVTGGNYGYTF,TGTGCCAGCAAAGTGACAGGGGGAAACTATGGCTACACCTTC,TRBJ1-2,NA,TRBD1,TRBV5-4
CASSLDPEDTEAFF,TGCGCCAGCAGCTTGGACCCTGAGGACACTGAAGCTTTCTTT,TRBJ1-1,NA,NA,TRBV5-1
CASSSGRGRVGETQYF,TGTGCCAGCAGCTCGGGCAGGGGGCGGGTCGGAGAGACCCAGTACTTC,TRBJ2-5,NA,TRBD1,TRBV11-2
CASSLGTGADTQYF,TGTGCCAGCAGCTTAGGGACAGGGGCAGATACGCAGTATTTT,TRBJ2-3,few,TRBD1,TRBV7-3
CARQGTNNYGYTF,TGTGCCCGGCAGGGGACAAACAACTATGGCTACACCTTC,TRBJ1-2,NA,NA,TRBV30
CASSRDRGTGELFF,TGTGCCAGCAGTCGAGACAGGGGGACCGGGGAGCTGTTTTTT,TRBJ2-2,once,TRBD1,TRBV6-4
CASSESTVGTIVRF,TGCGCCAGCAGTGAGTCGACTGTTGGAACAATAGTGCGGTTC,TRBJ2-7,few,NA,TRBV10-2
CASSRLQSYGYTF,TGTGCCAGCAGCCGCCTACAGAGCTATGGCTACACCTTC,TRBJ1-2,NA,NA,TRBV12-3/TRBV12-4
CASSVGVAPNTDTQYF,TGTGCCAGCAGCGTAGGGGTAGCGCCGAACACAGATACGCAGTATTTT,TRBJ2-3,NA,NA,TRBV9
CASSYTTGDTEAFF,TGTGCCAGCAGTTACACCACAGGGGACACTGAAGCTTTCTTT,TRBJ1-1,NA,TRBD1,TRBV7-3